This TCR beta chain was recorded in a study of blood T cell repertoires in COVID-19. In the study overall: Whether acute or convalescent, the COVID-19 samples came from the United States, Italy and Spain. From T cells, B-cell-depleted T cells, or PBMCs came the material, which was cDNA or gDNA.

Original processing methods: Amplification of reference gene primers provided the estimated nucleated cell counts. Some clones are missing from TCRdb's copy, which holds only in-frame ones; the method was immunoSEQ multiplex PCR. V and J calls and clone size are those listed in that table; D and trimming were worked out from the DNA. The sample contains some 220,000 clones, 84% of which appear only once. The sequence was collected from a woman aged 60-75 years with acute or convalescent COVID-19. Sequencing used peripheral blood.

CDR3 sequence reads: CASSPGGALTDTQYF. In nucleotides, the CDR3 is TGTGCCAGCAGCCCCGGGGGGGCCCTGACAGATACGCAGTATTTT. This sequence joins TRBV7-2 and TRBJ2-3, with 8 positions matching TRBD2. Germline V lookup: CDR1 SGHTA, CDR2 FQGNSA. The CDR3 length is 15 residues. The J segment lost 3 bases and the V segment lost 5 bases, leaving 7 bases of the junction unmatched.